The 18 T cell receptor beta chains below all came from one sample that was sequenced in a study of memory CD4+ T cells and cytomegalovirus serostatus. Single viable CD3+CD4+CD8-CD45RO+ cells were sorted as the memory CD4+ T cells. The method was immunoSEQ multiplex PCR; TCRdb's version includes in-frame clones alone and lacks a portion of them. Seen here are 40,000 to 45,000 clones, 76% observed once, and the top ten hold roughly 2%. The sample was memory CD4+ T cells from blood. The source of these receptors is an adult in good health and CMV-seronegative.

The chain joins TRBV7-3 to TRBJ2-1; D is uncertain. The CDR3 has 11 amino acids. The germline V gene has CDR1 SGHTA and CDR2 FQGTGA. The V gene lost 9 bases and the J gene lost 8 bases, with 11 bases spanning the gap. CDR3 coding DNA: TGTGCCAGAAGTCGGGTTGATGAGCAGTTCTTC. It translates to CARSRVDEQFF.

The chain is built from TRBV29-1 and TRBJ2-1, with D possibly called TRBD1 or TRBD2 (6 bases each). The CDR3 has 12 residues. The ends were cut back, 7 bases at V and 10 bases at J, with 17 bases in the middle. Germline V gene sequence: CDR1 SQVTM, CDR2 ANQGSEA. The CDR3 coding sequence is TGCAGCGCGCCATATGGGGGGCGGGAGCAGTTCTTC. Protein: CSAPYGGREQFF.

The chain joins TRBV11-3 to TRBJ2-7, with 10 bases identical to TRBD1. Per the germline V gene, CDR1 is SGHNT and CDR2 is YENEEA. Trimming cost V 3 bases and J 2 bases; bases outside gene matches: 4. The CDR3 extends over 15 amino acids. CDR3 loop: CASSFPGQGTYEQYF. CDR3 coding DNA: TGTGCCAGCAGCTTCCCGGGACAGGGGACCTACGAGCAGTACTTC.

This clone was found once. The V call is TRBV12-5, the J call TRBJ2-3; TRBD2 is a possible D gene (6 bases). Germline V gene sequence: CDR1 LGHNT, CDR2 FRNRAP. The CDR3 extends over 13 amino acids. With 1 base removed from V and 8 bases from J, the gap between germline ends came to 10 bases. CDR3 residues: CASGLAGGVTQYF. The CDR3 coding sequence is TGTGCTAGTGGTTTGGCCGGGGGTGTTACGCAGTATTTT.

The gene calls are TRBV6-1 and TRBJ1-2; TRBD1 is a possible D gene (5 bases). V lost 1 base and J 0 bases, leaving 9 bases between the germline ends. Germline-derived CDR1 and CDR2 are MNHNS and SASEGT. The CDR3 covers 15 residues. The CDR3 DNA follows: TGTGCCAGCAGTGAAGGTGGGGCCCCTAACTATGGCTACACCTTC. Residues: CASSEGGAPNYGYTF.

This clone has only a few counts. The chain joins TRBV28 to TRBJ1-3; TRBD1 agrees at 9 bases. J gave up 8 bases and V 5 bases, and 7 bases lay outside the gene matches. CDR3 length equals 14 residues. Looked up from germline, CDR1 is MDHEN and CDR2 is SYDVKM. As DNA, the CDR3 is TGTGCCAGCAGTCCAACAGGGGGCGACGACACCATATATTTT. It yields the protein CASSPTGGDDTIYF.

This chain connects TRBV2 to TRBJ1-2; 8 nucleotides line up with TRBD1. The CDR3 extends over 13 amino acids. The V gene end was trimmed by 7 bases and the J gene end by 8 bases; junction bases not matched to a gene: 9. CDR1 and CDR2 (germline): SNHLY, FYNNEI. The CDR3 loop reads CASTVDRDGGYTF. CDR3 sequence (DNA): TGTGCCAGCACCGTGGACAGGGACGGGGGCTACACCTTC. The whole variable domain, filled in from reference TRBV2 and TRBJ1-2, reads EPEVTQTPSHQVTQMGQEVILRCVPISNHLYFYWYRQILGQKVEFLVSFYNNEISEKSEIFDDQFSVERPDGSNFTLKIRSTKLEDSAMYFCASTVDRDGGYTFGSGTRLTVV.

The chain combines TRBV6-6 with TRBJ2-1, with 7 bases fitting TRBD1. The CDR3 has 14 residues. Trimming removed 10 bases from V and 4 bases from J; junction bases left unmatched: 10. The germline CDR1 and CDR2 sequences are MNHNY and SVGAGI (reference sequence). CDR3 region: CAIQPGTAYNEQFF. Here the CDR3 DNA reads TGTGCCATACAACCCGGGACAGCTTACAATGAGCAGTTCTTC.

The chain joins TRBV12-5 to TRBJ2-7; 9 bases are shared with TRBD1. From germline, CDR1 is LGHNT and CDR2 FRNRAP. Trimming cost V 6 bases and J 3 bases; bases outside gene matches: 6. CDR3 length: 14 amino acids. The CDR3 sequence is CASGPGQGFYEQYF. The CDR3 nucleotides are TGTGCTAGTGGGCCGGGACAGGGTTTCTACGAGCAGTACTTC.

The rearrangement links TRBV2 to TRBJ2-7, with TRBD1 matching over 8 bases. This CDR3 spans 15 amino acids. V was pared by 5 bases and J by 1 base, with 7 bases of the junction left unmatched. CDR1 and CDR2 from the germline V gene are SNHLY and FYNNEI. The CDR3 DNA reads TGTGCCAGCAGTAAGGACAGGGTTTGGTCCTACGAGCAGTACTTC. It yields the protein CASSKDRVWSYEQYF. The full variable domain, its missing parts supplied by reference TRBV2 and TRBJ2-7, is EPEVTQTPSHQVTQMGQEVILRCVPISNHLYFYWYRQILGQKVEFLVSFYNNEISEKSEIFDDQFSVERPDGSNFTLKIRSTKLEDSAMYFCASSKDRVWSYEQYFGPGTRLTVT.

This clone showed up just once. The chain employs TRBV5-1 and TRBJ1-5; the match to TRBD1 covers 10 bases. The ends lost 5 bases at V and 3 bases at J; junction bases unmatched: 8. CDR1 is SGHRS, CDR2 YFSETQ, per germline. The CDR3 sequence is 16 residues long. The CDR3 is CASRFGTGATNQPQHF. The CDR3 region has the DNA TGCGCCAGCAGATTCGGGACAGGGGCCACCAATCAGCCCCAGCATTTT.

Note on this clone: In the same sample, other DNA sequences code for this CDR3. The rearrangement links TRBV19 to TRBJ2-2, with 7 nucleotides matching TRBD1. V lost 1 base to trimming and J lost 2 bases; unmatched junction nucleotides: 1. Germline CDR1 reads LNHDA; CDR2 reads SQIVND (reference sequence). This CDR3 has 15 residues. The CDR3 spells CASSIGQGNTGELFF. The CDR3 bases are TGTGCCAGTAGTATAGGACAGGGTAACACCGGGGAGCTGTTTTTT. Combining the CDR3 with reference TRBV19 and TRBJ2-2 gives the whole variable domain DGGITQSPKYLFRKEGQNVTLSCEQNLNHDAMYWYRQDPGQGLRLIYYSQIVNDFQKGDIAEGYSVSREKKESFPLTVTSAQKNPTAFYLCASSIGQGNTGELFFGEGSRLTVL.

The chain has TRBV9 and TRBJ2-7; TRBD1 agrees at 12 bases. V shed 6 bases and J 5 bases; nucleotides not matched to a gene: 6. The CDR3 has 14 amino acids. Looked up from germline, CDR1 is SGDLS and CDR2 is YYNGEE. As DNA, the CDR3 is TGTGCCAGCACCCGAGGGGACAGGGGGCACGAGCAGTACTTC. Amino acids: CASTRGDRGHEQYF.

This sequence joins TRBV2 and TRBJ1-5, with TRBD1 matching over 7 bases. CDR3 length: 13 residues. CDR1 and CDR2 from the germline V gene are SNHLY and FYNNEI. V lost 6 bases to trimming and J lost 7 bases; unmatched junction nucleotides: 6. CDR3 nucleotides: TGTGCCAGCAGCAGACAGGGATTGCAGCCCCAGCATTTT. Protein: CASSRQGLQPQHF.

The chain couples TRBV9 to TRBJ1-6, with a weak D call TRBD1 (5 bases). The germline CDR1 and CDR2 sequences are SGDLS and YYNGEE. The V gene lost 3 bases and the J gene lost 6 bases, with 19 bases spanning the gap. The CDR3 loop spans 17 amino acids. The CDR3 loop is CASSGDLRPSTNSPLHF. In DNA, the CDR3 is TGTGCCAGCAGCGGGGACTTGCGACCTTCTACTAATTCACCCCTCCACTTT.

This chain connects TRBV5-1 to TRBJ1-1; no clear D gene. The CDR3 runs to 13 residues. From germline, CDR1 is SGHRS and CDR2 YFSETQ. V was shortened by 2 bases and J by 2 bases, with 7 bases between the two germline ends. The CDR3: CASSFSVNTEAFF. Here the CDR3 DNA reads TGCGCCAGCAGCTTCTCTGTAAACACTGAAGCTTTCTTT.

This clone was counted a few times. J is TRBJ2-5 and V is TRBV11-2, with 13 bases identical to TRBD2. CDR3 length: 15 amino acids. V lost 6 bases and J lost 10; bases outside the gene matches: 11. Germline V gene lookup returns CDR1 SGHAT and CDR2 FQNNGV. The CDR3 DNA sequence: TGTGCCAGCAGTAACCTGGGGACTAGCGGGGTTTACCAGTACTTC. Protein product: CASSNLGTSGVYQYF.

The chain uses TRBV19 and TRBJ1-2; D is ambiguous. Germline CDR1 is LNHDA and CDR2 is SQIVND (reference sequence). This CDR3 comprises 14 residues. Trimming stripped 0 bases from V and 8 bases from J, with 13 bases between. CDR3 nucleotides: TGTGCCAGTAGTATAGATCGCGGCCGGTACGGCTACACCTTC. This codes for CASSIDRGRYGYTF.